This TCR beta chain was documented in a study of tumor-infiltrating lymphocytes in primary liver carcinoma. Study-wide results and limits: Tumor-adjacent and tumor-blood pairs showed less overlap than tumor region pairs.

About this clonotype itself: What it binds is not known. Compared with germline, one end of the junction differs, possibly owing to a read error.

The CDR3 length is 15 residues. The germline gives CDR1 MNHEY, CDR2 SVGEGT. From 500 ng of total RNA, TCR beta-specific cDNA was reverse-transcribed using a constant-region primer. Sequencing libraries for TCR beta derived from three nested multiplex PCR rounds that used slightly modified ARM-PCR. Running 10 cycles apiece, the first two PCR rounds relied on TRBV1-TRBV30 forward primers together with a C-beta reverse primer. TCRdb independently ran MiXCR on the multiplex PCR reads; one entry per CDR3 protein. The top ten hold more than 35% of the sample, which has some 40,000 distinct CDR3 sequences, 75% seen once. Co-extraction of RNA and DNA was performed on 20-30 mg of unsorted bulk tissue.

This chain connects TRBV6-2 or TRBV6-3 to TRBJ2-2; 8 nucleotides align to TRBD2. Material for sequencing was tumor-adjacent normal liver tissue. The source of this sequence is a man aged 40-55 years with primary liver carcinoma and hepatitis B virus infection. CDR3 region: CAITPAGVDTEELFF. CDR3 coding DNA: TGTGCCATCACCCCAGCGGGGGTGGACACCGAGGAGCTGTTTTTT.